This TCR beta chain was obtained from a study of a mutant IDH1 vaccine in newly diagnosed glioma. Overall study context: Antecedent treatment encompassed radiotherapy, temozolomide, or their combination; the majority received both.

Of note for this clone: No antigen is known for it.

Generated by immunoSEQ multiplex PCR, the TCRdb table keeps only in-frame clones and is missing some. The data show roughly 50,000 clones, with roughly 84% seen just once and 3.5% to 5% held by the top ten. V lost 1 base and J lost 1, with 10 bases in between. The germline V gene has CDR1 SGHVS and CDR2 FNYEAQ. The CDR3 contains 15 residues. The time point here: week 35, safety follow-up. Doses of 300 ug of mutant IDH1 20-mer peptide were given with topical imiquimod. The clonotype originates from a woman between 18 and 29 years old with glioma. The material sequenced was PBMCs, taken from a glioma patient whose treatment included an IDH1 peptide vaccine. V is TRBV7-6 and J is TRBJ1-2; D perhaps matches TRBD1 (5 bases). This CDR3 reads CASSLDTGGNYGYTF. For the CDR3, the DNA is TGTGCCAGCAGCTTAGACACGGGGGGTAACTATGGCTACACCTTC.